This T cell receptor beta chain appears in the sequencing data of a study of blood T cell repertoires in COVID-19. Study-level information: COVID-19 samples collected from the United States, Italy and Spain covered acute and convalescent phases.

Only in-frame clones appear in the TCRdb table, and some are missing; sequencing was by immunoSEQ multiplex PCR. The table has some 96,000 clones, about 90% seen once; the top ten hold approximately 7%. CDR3 length: 13 residues. CDR1 is SNHLY and CDR2 is FYNNEI in the germline V gene. Trimming pared 6 bases from V and 0 bases from J, leaving 8 bases between. This clonotype was sampled from a man aged 25 to 40 in a cohort sampled during active COVID-19. This sequence joins TRBV2 and TRBJ1-2; D is unresolved. Sequences were obtained from peripheral blood. CDR3 coding DNA: TGTGCCAGCAGAGAGGGTTCTAACTATGGCTACACCTTC. Its translation: CASREGSNYGYTF.